This paragraph reports one TCR beta chain. The specificity of this receptor is unknown. There are no base qualities to consult, and no much larger clone falls within one base. In total, approximately 700 healthy bone marrow donors made up the cohort. At the time of sampling, all cohort members were nominally healthy, though unrecorded immune exposures were likely present. The donor was CMV seronegative and belonged to the group of 380 or so seronegative cohort members. A peripheral blood sample was collected from each donor, and TCR beta sequencing was performed on peripheral blood mononuclear cells. Genomic DNA was extracted from the blood cell samples with the Qiagen DNeasy Blood Extraction Kit. The sample comes from a study of cytomegalovirus exposure and HLA in healthy donors (dated by TCRdb to between 2016 and 2019). Regarding the research as a whole: An earlier analysis of 587 of the donors reported 276 Gb of sequence data and around 120 million unique TCR beta sequences from some 180 million T cells. To study patterns of TCR occurrence, a later analysis re-analyzed previously published TCR beta repertoires from 666 donors and added high-resolution HLA genotyping. HLA typing covered class I and class II loci at four-digit resolution. Roughly 300 gigabases of sequencing data and 70 million to 100 million unique TCR sequences made up an early release that covered over 550 HLA-typed donors. Several DR-DQ haplotypes were handled as single units for association and clustering because linkage in the cohort was strong. In addition to the first cohort of approximately 670 subjects, a separate validation cohort of 120 different subjects was used. Every discovery cohort repertoire had been produced on one sequencing platform. An earlier analysis of approximately 580 of the donors used high-throughput TCR beta sequencing to judge whether each TCR beta V gene segment behaved as functional or pseudogenic. Donor age, sex, ethnicity and CMV serostatus were compiled together with the repertoire data. To predict cytomegalovirus infection status, the study brought together high-throughput TCR immunosequencing, statistical association of individual TCRs with disease status, and machine learning. Among roughly 400 genotyped donors of the cohort, an average of roughly 230,000 unique TCR beta nucleotide sequences was sequenced per donor, of which 15% to 20% were non-productive. Among the roughly 370 genotyped donors, 75% to 90% belonged to the genetic ancestry cluster associated with self-reported Caucasian donors. In a later genetic analysis, genome-wide SNP genotypes for 398 of the 666 donors were used, and that subset was treated as a discovery cohort. The T cell repertoires of 666 subjects were profiled by immunosequencing and related to cytomegalovirus serostatus. Typing coverage varied by locus: roughly 629-630 donors for A, B, C, DRB1 and DQB1; approximately 500 for DQA1; about 570 for DPA1; approximately 450 for DPB1. The aim of the study was to test whether cataloging public T cell receptors could identify signatures of past pathogen exposure. Rather than drawing on any new phenotypic data, the later analysis identified candidate immune exposures from TCR beta sequences and the way those sequences occurred across donors. On the study overall, not on this receptor specifically: A later analysis found that TCR association rates varied across HLA loci, with DRB1 alleles showing the most associated TCRs and HLA-C alleles the fewest. The study listed 150 to 200 TCR beta chains as associated with cytomegalovirus. Several of the top co-occurrence clusters appeared to be linked to parvovirus B19, influenza, CMV and Epstein-Barr virus, according to a later analysis. Some IMGT-functional V segments, including TRBV6-2 and TRBV6-3, could not be distinguished by the 87-base-pair reads and were therefore excluded. The authors suggested that the approach could potentially be generalized to other disease states and immunological phenotypes. A few of the identified cytomegalovirus-associated TCR beta chains were confirmed in vitro to be specific for cytomegalovirus antigens. A cluster of highly shared sequence variants was judged likely to represent a technical artifact of the sequencing pipeline. In an earlier analysis of some 550 of the donors, most TCR beta V segments were observed in productive rearrangements about 87% or about 30% of the time, broadly matching IMGT annotations. A further reported finding was that TCR beta sequences accurately predicted the HLA-A and HLA-B alleles for most subjects in the first cohort. According to a later genetic analysis, donors in an Asian-associated ancestry cluster had fewer N-insertions in productive TCRs than the approximately 630-donor mean. According to a later analysis, most CMV-associated TCR beta chains appeared to be HLA-restricted, and the HLA associations seemed to be driven largely by CMV exposure. Linkage disequilibrium might explain the correlated functional status among segregating V segments, but an unknown experimental factor could not be excluded. The only immune exposure information available for the cohort was CMV serostatus. Because HLA typing was missing for some donors at each locus, association tests included only the typed subset. Presence/absence analyses assumed roughly uniform sequencing depth across donors, an assumption that may not hold. Assigning TCR associations to individual alleles was difficult when HLA alleles, especially DR and DQ, strongly co-occurred. A later genetic analysis associated a missense DCLRE1C variant with V-gene and J-gene trimming of TCR beta chains, and an independent cohort replicated the association. Because counts were too low, under 20 rarely observed V segments, including chromosome 9 orphons, were left out of the earlier analysis of approximately 500 of the donors. A later analysis associated 15,000 or so TCR beta sequences with specific HLA alleles at a false discovery rate of 0.05. Only TCR beta chains were sequenced in this cohort, and the absence of alpha or paired-chain data limited detectable features. In a later analysis, HLA-associated TCR beta chains showed more clonal expansion and lower generation probabilities than non-associated chains that were equally common. While some public TCRs were present in many individuals, most TCR sequences turned up only very rarely across donors. In both the original and validation cohorts, the classifier was reported to diagnose cytomegalovirus status with high specificity and sensitivity.

CDR1 SGDLS and CDR2 YYNGEE were looked up in the germline V gene. The CDR3 goes from the cysteine to the phenylalanine over 15 residues. Just CDR3 DNA is preserved here, 45 bases in frame from base 1. The germline V and J ends show losses of 0 bases and 4 bases respectively, and no gene match explains 5 bases of the junction. Library generation was performed with the immunoSEQ multiplex PCR assay. For the multiplex PCR, a mixture combining 60 forward primers for TCR Vbeta segments and 13 reverse primers for TCR Jbeta segments was used. A multiplex PCR assay on genomic DNA amplified the CDR3 region of rearranged TCR beta genes. On the Illumina HiSeq System, the amplified TCR beta libraries were sequenced as 87-base-pair reads. The authors' pipeline ran thus. Across the 500 to 850 repertoires, a later analysis counted 60 million to 90 million unique TCR beta chains, roughly 11 million of which were shared by at least two donors. To remove PCR and sequencing errors, raw reads were error-corrected and collapsed into unique sequences using a nearest-neighbor algorithm that merged closely related sequences. V, D and J gene segments were assigned by aligning CDR3 sequences to IMGT reference sequences. For a sequence to be retained, at least a six-nucleotide match to both a V gene segment and a J gene segment was required. Rearrangements were classified as productive when the CDR3 lacked stop codons and remained in frame with V and J, and all other rearrangements were classified as non-productive. CDR3 was defined by IMGT convention, running from the second conserved V-encoded cysteine to the conserved J-encoded phenylalanine. The earlier analysis of 550 to 650 of the donors excluded any sequence lacking an unambiguous match to a single V gene segment. An earlier analysis of 550 to 650 of the donors classified V segments as functional when productive rearrangements were above 56.7% and as segregating when the standard deviation between donors was above 5%. A statistical classification framework was developed to diagnose cytomegalovirus status using the catalog of TCR beta chain sequences. In a later analysis, V and J genes were assigned by comparing TCR nucleotide sequences against IMGT/GENE-DB human TR gene sequences. Using the TCRdist pipeline, a later analysis assigned CDR3 sequences along with most-parsimonious VDJ recombination scenarios. In a later analysis, every TCR beta chain was defined by the combination of its CDR3 amino acid sequence and its V-gene family, and reads without a unique V-gene family were dropped. A later analysis removed several hundred highly shared, low-generation-probability nucleotide sequences to deal with suspected cross-contamination and a sequencing artifact. In a later analysis, a clonal expansion index was calculated for each public chain from normalized within-repertoire ranks of inferred template counts. In a later analysis, generation probabilities were computed with a VDJ recombination model fitted to out-of-frame rearrangements, and the resulting probabilities were checked against IGoR. In a later analysis, hypergeometric tests were used to score TCR-TCR, TCR-HLA and TCR-CMV co-occurrence, with a repertoire-size bias correction applied to TCR pairs. In a later analysis, false discovery rates were estimated by permuting HLA or CMV assignments 20 times. A later analysis grouped co-occurring TCRs with DBSCAN, adding TCRdist sequence similarity when clustering within HLA-allele-positive subsets. For co-occurrence clustering, repertoires with fewer than 30,000 or more than 120,000 public chains were excluded, along with five or six repertoires with anomalous nucleotide sharing. Not all clones reach the TCRdb copy of this immuneACCESS table, which keeps in-frame sequences only. Checked studies attribute under half of the gap to unresolved V genes and leave the rest unexplained. V and J calls and clone size are copied from that table; D and trimming were computed from the DNA. The sample table holds tens of thousands of clones, of which roughly 80% were seen once. More than 3.5% of the sample is held by the ten biggest clonotypes.

This receptor was taken from a man aged 25-40 years in good health and CMV-seronegative. The sample was PBMCs. Here the chain combines TRBV9 and TRBJ2-7; 9 nucleotides in the junction match TRBD1. The DNA sequence is TGTGCCAGCAGCGTAGGTCGGGACAGGGAATACGAGCAGTACTTC. It encodes CASSVGRDREYEQYF.